Reported below is one TCR beta chain. The record originates from a study of CD8 T cells in Susac syndrome. CDR3 length: 14 amino acids. CDR1 KGHSH and CDR2 LQKENI come from the germline V gene. The V and J ends lost 3 bases and 0 bases respectively, with 8 bases between them. After extraction with the RNeasy kit, 0.5 to 1 ug of the RNA was reverse transcribed using random hexamers. Coverage of TCR beta CDR3 amplification by immunoSEQ multiplex PCR extended to 54 Vbeta and 13 Jbeta. TCRdb passed the immunoSEQ multiplex PCR reads through MiXCR, listing each CDR3 protein once. The sample has 90,000 to 150,000 distinct CDR3 sequences, just under 95% seen once; the top ten hold approximately 0.093%. The authors carried out high-throughput sequencing of TCR beta. They applied it to CD8+ and CD4+ T cells obtained from blood. Patients with stable or active relapsing-remitting disease, all of them treatment-naive, made up the multiple sclerosis controls. The TEMRA cells underwent FACS enrichment, while the CD8+ and CD4+ T cells underwent negative isolation.

The sequence was obtained from a human donor with multiple sclerosis. Specimen: CD4+ T cells from PBMCs. The V and J genes are TRBV18 and TRBJ2-5; D is possibly TRBD1 (5 bases). CDR3 in amino acids: CASSPDSYQETQYF. The CDR3 coding sequence is TGTGCCAGCTCACCCGACAGTTACCAAGAGACCCAGTACTTC.